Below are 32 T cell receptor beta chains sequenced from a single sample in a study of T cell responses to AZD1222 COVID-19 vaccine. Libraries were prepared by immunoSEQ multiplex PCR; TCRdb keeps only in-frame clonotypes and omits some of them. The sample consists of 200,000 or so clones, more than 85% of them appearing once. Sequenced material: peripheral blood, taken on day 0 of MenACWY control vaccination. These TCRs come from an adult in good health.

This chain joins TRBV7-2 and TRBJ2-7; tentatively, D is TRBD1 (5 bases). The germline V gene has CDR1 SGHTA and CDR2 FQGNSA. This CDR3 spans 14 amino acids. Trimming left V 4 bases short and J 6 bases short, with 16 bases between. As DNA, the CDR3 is TGTGCCAGCAGCTCCGTCAGCCAGGGTTCCGAGCAGTACTTC. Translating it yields CASSSVSQGSEQYF.

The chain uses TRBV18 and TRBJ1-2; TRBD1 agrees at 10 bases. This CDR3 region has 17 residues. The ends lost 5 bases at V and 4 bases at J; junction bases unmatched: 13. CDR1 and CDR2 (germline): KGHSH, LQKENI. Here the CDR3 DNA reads TGTGCCAGCTCAATTTCCGGGACAGGGGATCTGTCCTATGGCTACACCTTC. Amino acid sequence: CASSISGTGDLSYGYTF.

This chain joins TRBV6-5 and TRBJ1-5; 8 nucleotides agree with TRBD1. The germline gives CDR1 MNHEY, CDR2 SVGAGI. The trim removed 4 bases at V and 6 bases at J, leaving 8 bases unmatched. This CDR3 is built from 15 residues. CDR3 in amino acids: CASSLQGGSGQPQHF. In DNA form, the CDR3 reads TGTGCCAGCAGTTTACAGGGGGGTAGTGGTCAGCCCCAGCATTTT.

The CDR3, as DNA: TGCGCCAGCAGTGATGACAGTAATCAGCCCCAGCATTTT. It is translated as CASSDDSNQPQHF. V is TRBV10-1 and J is TRBJ1-5; D might be TRBD1 (5 bases). Germline assignment: CDR1 WNHNN and CDR2 SYGVQD (reference sequence). V was clipped by 3 bases and J by 4 bases, with 7 bases between them. The CDR3 covers 13 residues.

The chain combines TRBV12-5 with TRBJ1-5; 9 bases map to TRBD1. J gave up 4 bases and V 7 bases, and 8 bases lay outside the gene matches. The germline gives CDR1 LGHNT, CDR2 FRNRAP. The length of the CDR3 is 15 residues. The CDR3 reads CASALTGGGNQPQHF. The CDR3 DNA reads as TGTGCTAGTGCACTGACAGGGGGGGGGAATCAGCCCCAGCATTTT.

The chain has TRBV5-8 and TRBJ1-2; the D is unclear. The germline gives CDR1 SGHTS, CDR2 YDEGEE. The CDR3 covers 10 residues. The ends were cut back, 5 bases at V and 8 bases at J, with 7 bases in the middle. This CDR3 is CASRRNGYTF. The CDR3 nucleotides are TGTGCCAGCAGGAGAAACGGCTACACCTTC.

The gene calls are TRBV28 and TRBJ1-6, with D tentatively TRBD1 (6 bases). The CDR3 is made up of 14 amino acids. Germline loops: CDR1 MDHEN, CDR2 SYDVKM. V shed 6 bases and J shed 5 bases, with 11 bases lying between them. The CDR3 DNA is TGTGCCAGCAGAGGGGACAACGATAATTCACCCCTCCACTTT. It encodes CASRGDNDNSPLHF.

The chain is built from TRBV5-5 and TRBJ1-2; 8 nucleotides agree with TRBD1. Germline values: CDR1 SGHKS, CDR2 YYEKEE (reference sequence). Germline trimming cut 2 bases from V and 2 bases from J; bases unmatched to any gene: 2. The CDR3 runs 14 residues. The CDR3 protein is CASSFDRGNYGYTF. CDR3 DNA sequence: TGTGCCAGCAGCTTTGACAGGGGAAACTATGGCTACACCTTC.

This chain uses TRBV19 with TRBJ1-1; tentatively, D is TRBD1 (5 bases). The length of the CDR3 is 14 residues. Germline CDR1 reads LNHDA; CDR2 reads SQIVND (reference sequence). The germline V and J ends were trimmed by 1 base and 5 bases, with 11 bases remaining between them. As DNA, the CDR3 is TGTGCCAGTAGTATAGGGCGGGGGGTTACTGAAGCTTTCTTT. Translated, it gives CASSIGRGVTEAFF.

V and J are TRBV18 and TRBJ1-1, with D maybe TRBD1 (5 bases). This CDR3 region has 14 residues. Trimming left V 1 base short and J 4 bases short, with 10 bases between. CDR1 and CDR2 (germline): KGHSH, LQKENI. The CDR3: CASSPQGSSTEAFF. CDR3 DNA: TGTGCCAGCTCACCACAGGGGTCAAGCACTGAAGCTTTCTTT.

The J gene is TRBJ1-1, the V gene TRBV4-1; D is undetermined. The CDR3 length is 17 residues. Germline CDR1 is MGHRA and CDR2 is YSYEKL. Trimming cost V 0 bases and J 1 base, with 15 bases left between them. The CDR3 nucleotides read TGCGCCAGCAGCCAAGAAAGTTTCGGTCGCAGGAACACTGAAGCTTTCTTT. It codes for CASSQESFGRRNTEAFF.

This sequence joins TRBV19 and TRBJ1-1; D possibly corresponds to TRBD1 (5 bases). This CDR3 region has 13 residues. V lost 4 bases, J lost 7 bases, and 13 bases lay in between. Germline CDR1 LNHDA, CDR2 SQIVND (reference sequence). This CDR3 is CASSTPGTGEAFF. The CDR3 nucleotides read TGTGCCAGTAGTACTCCCGGGACGGGTGAAGCTTTCTTT.

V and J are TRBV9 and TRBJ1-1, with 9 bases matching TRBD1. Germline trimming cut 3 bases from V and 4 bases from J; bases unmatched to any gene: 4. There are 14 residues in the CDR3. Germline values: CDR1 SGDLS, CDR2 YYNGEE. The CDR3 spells CASSAMTGGTEAFF. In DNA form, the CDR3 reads TGTGCCAGCAGCGCCATGACAGGGGGCACTGAAGCTTTCTTT.

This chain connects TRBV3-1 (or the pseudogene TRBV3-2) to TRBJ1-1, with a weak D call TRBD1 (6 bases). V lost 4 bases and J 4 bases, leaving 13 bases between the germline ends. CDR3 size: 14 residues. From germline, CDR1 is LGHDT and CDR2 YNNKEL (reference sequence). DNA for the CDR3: TGTGCCAGCAGCCCCAGGGGAGGGAGCACTGAAGCTTTCTTT. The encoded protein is CASSPRGGSTEAFF.

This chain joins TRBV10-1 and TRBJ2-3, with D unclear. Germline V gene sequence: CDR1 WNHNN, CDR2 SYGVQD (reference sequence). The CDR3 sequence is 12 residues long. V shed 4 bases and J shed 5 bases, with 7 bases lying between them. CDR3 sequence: CASSGLVDTQYF. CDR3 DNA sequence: TGCGCCAGCAGTGGACTTGTAGATACGCAGTATTTT.

CDR3 nucleotide sequence: TGTGCCTGGAGTACTCGGGATACGCAGTATTTT. Protein sequence: CAWSTRDTQYF. The chain employs TRBV30 and TRBJ2-3; D call uncertain. This CDR3 comprises 11 residues. Germline CDR1 GTSNPN, CDR2 SVGIG (reference sequence). Deletions cut 2 bases from V and 6 bases from J, with 6 bases between. The full variable domain, completed using reference TRBV30 and TRBJ2-3, is SQTIHQWPATLVQPVGSPLSLECTVEGTSNPNLYWYRQAAGRGLQLLFYSVGIGQISSEVPQNLSASRPQDRQFILSSKKLLLSDSGFYLCAWSTRDTQYFGPGTRLTVL.

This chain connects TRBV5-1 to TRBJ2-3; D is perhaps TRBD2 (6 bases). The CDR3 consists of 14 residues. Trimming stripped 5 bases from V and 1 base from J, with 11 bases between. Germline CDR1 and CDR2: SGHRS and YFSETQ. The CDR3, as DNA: TGCGCCAGCAGTGAGGCGGGACGCACAGATACGCAGTATTTT. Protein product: CASSEAGRTDTQYF.

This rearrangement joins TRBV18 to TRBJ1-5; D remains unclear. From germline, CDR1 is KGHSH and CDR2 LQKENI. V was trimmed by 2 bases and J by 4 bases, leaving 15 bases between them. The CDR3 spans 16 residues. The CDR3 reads CASSPVIRSDNQPQHF. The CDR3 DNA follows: TGTGCCAGCTCACCAGTCATCAGGTCAGATAATCAGCCCCAGCATTTT.

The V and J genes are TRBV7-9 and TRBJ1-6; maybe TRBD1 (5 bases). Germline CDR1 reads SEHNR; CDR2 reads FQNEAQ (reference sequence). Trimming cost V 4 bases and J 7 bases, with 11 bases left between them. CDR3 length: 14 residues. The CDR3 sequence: CASSYGTENSPLHF. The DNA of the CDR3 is TGTGCCAGCAGCTACGGGACGGAGAATTCACCCCTCCACTTT.

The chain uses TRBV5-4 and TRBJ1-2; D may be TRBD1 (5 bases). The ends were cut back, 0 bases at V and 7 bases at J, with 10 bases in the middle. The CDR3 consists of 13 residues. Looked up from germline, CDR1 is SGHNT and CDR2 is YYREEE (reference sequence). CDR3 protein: CASSLENRSGYTF. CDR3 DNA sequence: TGTGCCAGCAGCTTGGAAAACAGGAGTGGCTACACCTTC.

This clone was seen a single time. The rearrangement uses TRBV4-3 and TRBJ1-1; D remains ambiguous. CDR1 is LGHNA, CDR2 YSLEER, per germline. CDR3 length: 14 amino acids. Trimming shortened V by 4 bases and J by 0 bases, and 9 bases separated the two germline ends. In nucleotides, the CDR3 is TGCGCCAGCAGCCGAAGTCCGGTGAACACTGAAGCTTTCTTT. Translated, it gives CASSRSPVNTEAFF.

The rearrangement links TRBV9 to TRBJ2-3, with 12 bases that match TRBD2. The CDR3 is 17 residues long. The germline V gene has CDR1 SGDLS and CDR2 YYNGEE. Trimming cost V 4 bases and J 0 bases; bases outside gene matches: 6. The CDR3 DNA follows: TGTGCCAGCAGCAAACGGACTAGCGGGGCTAGCACAGATACGCAGTATTTT. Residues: CASSKRTSGASTDTQYF.

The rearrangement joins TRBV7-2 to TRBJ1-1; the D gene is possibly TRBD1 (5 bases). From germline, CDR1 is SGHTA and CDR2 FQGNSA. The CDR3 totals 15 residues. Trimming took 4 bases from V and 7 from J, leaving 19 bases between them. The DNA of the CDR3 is TGTGCCAGCAGCTCCGAGTGGGGGGTGACCAGTGAAGCTTTCTTT. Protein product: CASSSEWGVTSEAFF.

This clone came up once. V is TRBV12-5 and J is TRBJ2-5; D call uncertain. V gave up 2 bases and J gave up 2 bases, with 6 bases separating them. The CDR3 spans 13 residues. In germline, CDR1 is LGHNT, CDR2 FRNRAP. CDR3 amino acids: CASGLTTQETQYF. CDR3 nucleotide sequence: TGTGCTAGTGGTTTGACGACTCAAGAGACCCAGTACTTC.

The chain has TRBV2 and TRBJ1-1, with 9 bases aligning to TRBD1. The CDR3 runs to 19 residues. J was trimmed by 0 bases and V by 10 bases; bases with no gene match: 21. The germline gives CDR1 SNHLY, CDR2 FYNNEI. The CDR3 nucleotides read TGTGCCACCTGGGGGACAGGGAACCTCAAACCTTCACTGAACACTGAAGCTTTCTTT. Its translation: CATWGTGNLKPSLNTEAFF.

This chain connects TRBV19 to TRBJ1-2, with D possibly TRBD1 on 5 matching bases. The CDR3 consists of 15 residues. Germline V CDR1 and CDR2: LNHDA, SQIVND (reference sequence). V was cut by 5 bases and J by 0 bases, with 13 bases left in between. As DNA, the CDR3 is TGTGCCAGTAGTGACAGTATCACTTCTAACTATGGCTACACCTTC. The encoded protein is CASSDSITSNYGYTF.

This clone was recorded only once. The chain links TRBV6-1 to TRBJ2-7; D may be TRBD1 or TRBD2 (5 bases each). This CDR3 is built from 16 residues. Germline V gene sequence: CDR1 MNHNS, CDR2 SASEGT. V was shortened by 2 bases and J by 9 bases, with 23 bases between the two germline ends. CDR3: CASSETVNSGGNGQYF. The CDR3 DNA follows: TGTGCCAGCAGTGAAACGGTTAATAGTGGGGGAAACGGGCAGTACTTC.

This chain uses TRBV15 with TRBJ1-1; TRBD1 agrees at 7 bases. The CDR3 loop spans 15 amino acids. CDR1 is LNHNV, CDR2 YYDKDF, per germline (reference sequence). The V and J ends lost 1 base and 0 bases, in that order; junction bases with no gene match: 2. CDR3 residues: CATSRATGMNTEAFF. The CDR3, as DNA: TGTGCCACCAGCAGAGCGACAGGGATGAACACTGAAGCTTTCTTT.

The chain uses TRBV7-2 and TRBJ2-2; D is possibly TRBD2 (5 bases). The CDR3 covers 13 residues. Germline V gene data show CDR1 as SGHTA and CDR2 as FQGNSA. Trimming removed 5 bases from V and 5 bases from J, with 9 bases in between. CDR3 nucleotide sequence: TGTGCCAGCAGCAATAGCGCTACCGGGGAGCTGTTTTTT. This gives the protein CASSNSATGELFF. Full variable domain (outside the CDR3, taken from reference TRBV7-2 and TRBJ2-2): GAGVSQSPSNKVTEKGKDVELRCDPISGHTALYWYRQSLGQGLEFLIYFQGNSAPDKSGLPSDRFSAERTGGSVSTLTIQRTQQEDSAVYLCASSNSATGELFFGEGSRLTVL.

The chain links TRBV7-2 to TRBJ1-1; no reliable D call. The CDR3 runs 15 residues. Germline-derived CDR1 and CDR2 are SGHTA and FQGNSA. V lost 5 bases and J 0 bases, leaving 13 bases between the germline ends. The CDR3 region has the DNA TGTGCCAGCAGCCCAAGGCCGAGGATGAACACTGAAGCTTTCTTT. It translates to CASSPRPRMNTEAFF.

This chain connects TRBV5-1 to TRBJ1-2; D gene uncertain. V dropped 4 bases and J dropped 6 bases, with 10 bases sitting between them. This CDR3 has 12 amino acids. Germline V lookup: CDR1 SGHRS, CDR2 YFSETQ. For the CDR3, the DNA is TGCGCCAGCAGCCCACAAGCTGATGGCTACACCTTC. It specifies CASSPQADGYTF.

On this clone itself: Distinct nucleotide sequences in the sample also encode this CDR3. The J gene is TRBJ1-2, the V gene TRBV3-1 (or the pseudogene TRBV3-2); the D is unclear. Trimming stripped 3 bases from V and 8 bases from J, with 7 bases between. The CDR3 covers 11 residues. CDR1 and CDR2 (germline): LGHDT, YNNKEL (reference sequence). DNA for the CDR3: TGTGCCAGCAGCCAGGGAGACGGCTACACCTTC. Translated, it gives CASSQGDGYTF.